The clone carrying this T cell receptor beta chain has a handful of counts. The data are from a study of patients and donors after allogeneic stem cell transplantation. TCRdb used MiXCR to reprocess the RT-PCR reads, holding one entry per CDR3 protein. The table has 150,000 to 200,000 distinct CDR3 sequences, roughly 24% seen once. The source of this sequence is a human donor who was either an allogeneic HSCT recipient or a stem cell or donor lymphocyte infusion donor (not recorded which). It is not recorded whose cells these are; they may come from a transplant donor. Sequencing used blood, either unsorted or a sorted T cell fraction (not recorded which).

The DNA of the CDR3 is TGCAGTGCTACGCTAGCGGGGGGTTCCACCGGGGAGCTGTTTTTT. This sequence encodes CSATLAGGSTGELFF. This chain connects TRBV20-1 to TRBJ2-2; 11 bases align to TRBD2. The germline gives CDR1 DFQATT, CDR2 SNEGSKA (reference sequence). V dropped 4 bases and J dropped 4; count of bases not matched to a gene: 5. The CDR3 is 15 amino acids.